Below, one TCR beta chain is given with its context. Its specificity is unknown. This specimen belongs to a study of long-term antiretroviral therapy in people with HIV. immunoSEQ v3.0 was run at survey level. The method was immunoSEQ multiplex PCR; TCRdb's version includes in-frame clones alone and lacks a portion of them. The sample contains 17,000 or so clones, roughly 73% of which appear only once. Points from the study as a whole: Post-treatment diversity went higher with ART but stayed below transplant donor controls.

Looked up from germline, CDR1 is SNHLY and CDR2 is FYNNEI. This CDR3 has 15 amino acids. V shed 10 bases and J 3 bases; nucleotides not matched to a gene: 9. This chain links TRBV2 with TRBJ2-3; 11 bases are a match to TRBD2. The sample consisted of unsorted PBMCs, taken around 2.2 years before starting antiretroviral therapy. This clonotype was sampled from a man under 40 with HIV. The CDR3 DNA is TGTGCCATTCCCCCCCCTAGCGGGAGGACAGATACGCAGTATTTT. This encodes CAIPPPSGRTDTQYF.